This TCR beta chain was found in a study of T cells in Graves' hyperthyroidism and ophthalmopathy. Study outcomes and limitations: Before onset, by a median of approximately 6.8 months, the model predicted ophthalmopathy.

This clonotype occurred many times. Its antigen is not identified. The CDR3 is 19 amino acids. The ends were cut back, 5 bases at V and 1 base at J, with 26 bases in the middle. Germline CDR1 and CDR2: MDHEN and SYDVKM. RNA transcripts served as the template for amplifying TCR beta CDR3 regions. Primed by the HTBI set, a first-round RT-PCR was run on the TCR CDR3. From the multiplex PCR reads, TCRdb called clonotypes with MiXCR, one entry per CDR3 protein. The data hold about 380,000 distinct CDR3 sequences, with approximately 14% observed a single time. The specimen sequenced was blood. The rearrangement links TRBV28 to TRBJ2-5, with no clear D. The clonotype comes from a woman aged 60-70 years with Graves' hyperthyroidism. In DNA, the CDR3 is TGTGCCAGCAGTAAACTTGCGCCTACTCCCGTGTCACCCCAAGAGACCCAGTACTTC. Its translation is CASSKLAPTPVSPQETQYF.